The clone carrying this TCR beta chain was observed a few times. These data belong to a study of T cells in Graves' hyperthyroidism and ophthalmopathy. As for the study in general: Peripheral blood was acquired at first diagnosis, ahead of any therapy whatsoever.

Using approximately 10 ml of fresh peripheral blood, PBMCs were prepared. The V gene's germline CDR1 is LNHNV and CDR2 YYDKDF (reference sequence). This CDR3 spans 15 amino acids. Trimming left V 8 bases short and J 4 bases short, with 20 bases between. There were TCR beta CDR3 regions amplified from RNA transcripts. The HTBI set primed first-round TCR CDR3 RT-PCR. TCRdb re-analysed the multiplex PCR reads in MiXCR, keeping a single row per CDR3 protein. The table lists around 390,000 distinct CDR3 sequences, roughly 14% of them singletons, with around a fifth in the top ten. Sequencing was done on a sample of blood. The receptor comes from a woman in her 30s with Graves' ophthalmopathy. V gene TRBV15 combines with J gene TRBJ1-1, with a possible D match to TRBD1 (5 bases). CDR3 residues: CATLASGDWGTEAFF. CDR3 nucleotide sequence: TGTGCCACCCTAGCATCGGGGGACTGGGGCACTGAAGCTTTCTTT.